Below, one TCR beta chain is given with its context. The sample comes from a study of T cells expressing NK-cell markers. Study-level information: The TCR beta repertoires were obtained from sorted CD3+CD56+NKG2C+, CD3+CD56+NKG2C- and CD3+CD56-NKG2C+ T cells.

CDR3 size: 15 residues. Germline CDR1 SGHTA, CDR2 FQGNSA. Researchers built TCR beta cDNA using 5'RACE template switching with UMIs. TCRdb processed the 5' RACE reads again and assigns one entry to each CDR3 protein, with no DNA. The sample data list about 550,000 distinct CDR3 sequences. The rearrangement uses TRBV7-2 and TRBJ1-6; TCRdb picks TRBD1, but there is no DNA to check that call. The specimen was blood T cells: a sorted CD56 or NKG2C T cell subset, CD4+ or CD8+ T cells, or bulk PBMC T cells (not recorded which). The TCR sequence derives from a man between 18 and 29 years old in good health. CDR3: CASSTPGQGVSPLHF.